These 20 T cell receptor beta chains were all obtained from the same sample, sequenced in a study of blood T cell repertoires in COVID-19. The method was immunoSEQ multiplex PCR; TCRdb's version includes in-frame clones alone and lacks a portion of them. The sample contains over 45,000 clones, approximately 81% of which appear only once. Sequenced material: peripheral blood. The receptor set was obtained from a woman over 75 with active or convalescent COVID-19.

J is TRBJ2-1 and V is TRBV5-1, with TRBD2 matching over 9 bases. The CDR3 has 15 residues. J was trimmed by 8 bases and V by 4 bases; bases with no gene match: 10. Germline V CDR1 and CDR2: SGHRS, YFSETQ. The CDR3 reads CASSISGGSRDEQFF. CDR3 nucleotide sequence: TGCGCCAGCAGCATTAGCGGGGGAAGCCGGGATGAGCAGTTCTTC.

The rearrangement joins TRBV7-8 to TRBJ1-2; D unclear. The CDR3 loop spans 12 amino acids. Trimming shortened V by 2 bases and J by 3 bases, and 4 bases separated the two germline ends. Germline CDR1 SGHVS, CDR2 FQNEAQ. CDR3 coding DNA: TGTGCCAGCAGCTTACGGGACTATGGCTACACCTTC. This gives the protein CASSLRDYGYTF. The full variable domain, rest sourced from reference TRBV7-8 and TRBJ1-2, is GAGVSQSPRYKVAKRGQDVALRCDPISGHVSLFWYQQALGQGPEFLTYFQNEAQLDKSGLPSDRFFAERPEGSVSTLKIQRTQQEDSAVYLCASSLRDYGYTFGSGTRLTVV.

The chain carries TRBV4-1 and TRBJ2-7; tentative D call: TRBD2 (6 bases). Germline loops: CDR1 MGHRA, CDR2 YSYEKL. The V and J ends lost 4 bases and 7 bases respectively, with 14 bases between them. The CDR3 runs to 13 residues. The CDR3 DNA follows: TGCGCCAGCAGCCCCAATGCGGGATGGGAGCAGTACTTC. Its translation is CASSPNAGWEQYF.

The rearrangement joins TRBV7-2 to TRBJ1-1, with D unclear. The germline V and J ends were trimmed by 0 bases and 1 base, with 15 bases remaining between them. The CDR3 has 17 residues. Germline CDR1 reads SGHTA; CDR2 reads FQGNSA. As DNA, the CDR3 is TGTGCCAGCAGCTTAGCCCCTGGAGTAGGAGGGAACACTGAAGCTTTCTTT. Its translation is CASSLAPGVGGNTEAFF.

V usage is TRBV6-6 and J usage is TRBJ2-5; possibly TRBD1 for D (6 bases). Trimming removed 6 bases from V and 1 base from J, with 12 bases in between. The CDR3 has 14 residues. Germline V gene sequence: CDR1 MNHNY, CDR2 SVGAGI (reference sequence). The CDR3 loop reads CASSPQGPQETQYF. In DNA, the CDR3 is TGTGCCAGCAGCCCACAGGGTCCCCAAGAGACCCAGTACTTC.

This sequence joins TRBV7-9 and TRBJ1-1; no reliable D call. Per the germline V gene, CDR1 is SEHNR and CDR2 is FQNEAQ (reference sequence). This CDR3 has 13 amino acids. V lost 1 base to trimming and J lost 8 bases, with 11 bases between them. This CDR3 reads CASSLVAAGEAFF. The CDR3, as DNA: TGTGCCAGCAGCTTAGTAGCAGCGGGCGAAGCTTTCTTT.

This clone appeared a single time. V usage is TRBV3-1 (or the pseudogene TRBV3-2) and J usage is TRBJ1-2; 7 nucleotides agree with TRBD1. CDR3 length: 16 amino acids. V shed 6 bases, J shed 5 bases, and the junction held 15 bases outside the gene matches. Germline V CDR1 and CDR2: LGHDT, YNNKEL (reference sequence). The CDR3 bases are TGTGCCAGCAGAGATCCCGGACAGGTGCGATCGTATGGCTACACCTTC. Protein product: CASRDPGQVRSYGYTF.

The V call is TRBV5-1, the J call TRBJ2-7, with TRBD2 matching over 12 bases. Germline V gene sequence: CDR1 SGHRS, CDR2 YFSETQ. V was clipped by 0 bases and J by 5 bases; unmatched bases: 3. The CDR3 spans 15 residues. The CDR3 region has the DNA TGCGCCAGCAGCTTGGGACTAGCGGGGGACAACGAGCAGTACTTC. Amino acid sequence: CASSLGLAGDNEQYF.

The chain recombines TRBV5-1 with TRBJ1-2; D call uncertain. Germline V gene lookup returns CDR1 SGHRS and CDR2 YFSETQ. The CDR3 runs to 16 residues. The V end lost 0 bases, the J end lost 2 bases, and 14 bases lay between the germline ends. CDR3 DNA: TGCGCCAGCAGCTTGGGCGGTCCGTCTGCGAACTATGGCTACACCTTC. Residues: CASSLGGPSANYGYTF.

This rearrangement joins TRBV2 to TRBJ2-7, with TRBD2 as a possible D gene (5 bases). The germline V gene has CDR1 SNHLY and CDR2 FYNNEI. The CDR3 covers 13 residues. The V gene lost 4 bases and the J gene lost 1 base, with 8 bases spanning the gap. The CDR3 bases are TGTGCCAGCAGTGGCGGGTATTCCTACGAGCAGTACTTC. Translating gives CASSGGYSYEQYF.

The chain recombines TRBV15 with TRBJ2-4; 9 bases map to TRBD2. This CDR3 comprises 14 residues. The germline V gene has CDR1 LNHNV and CDR2 YYDKDF (reference sequence). Trimming took 1 base from V and 6 from J; bases not matched to a gene: 1. CDR3 amino acids: CATSRGGGVNIQYF. The DNA for the CDR3 is TGTGCCACCAGCAGAGGCGGGGGGGTAAACATTCAGTACTTC.

This clone was seen a single time. The rearrangement uses TRBV19 and TRBJ2-2; 9 bases map to TRBD2. The J segment lost 2 bases and the V segment lost 6 bases, leaving 7 bases of the junction unmatched. Germline V gene data show CDR1 as LNHDA and CDR2 as SQIVND (reference sequence). The CDR3 spans 16 residues. This chain's CDR3 is CASRTSGGLNTGELFF. CDR3 nucleotide sequence: TGTGCCAGTAGGACCAGCGGGGGGCTAAACACCGGGGAGCTGTTTTTT.

The chain recombines TRBV13 with TRBJ1-5; 9 nucleotides agree with TRBD1. The CDR3 spans 15 residues. Germline values: CDR1 PRHDT, CDR2 FYEKMQ (reference sequence). J gave up 4 bases and V 5 bases, and 6 bases lay outside the gene matches. CDR3 DNA sequence: TGTGCCAGCAGCGCGGGGACAGGGTATAATCAGCCCCAGCATTTT. Encoded protein: CASSAGTGYNQPQHF.

The V call is TRBV6-5, the J call TRBJ1-1, with 9 bases lining up with TRBD1. Germline CDR1 is MNHEY and CDR2 is SVGAGI. Trimming removed 7 bases from V and 4 bases from J; junction bases left unmatched: 7. This CDR3 comprises 14 residues. This CDR3 is CASTRQGDGTEAFF. The CDR3 region has the DNA TGTGCCAGCACCAGACAGGGGGATGGCACTGAAGCTTTCTTT.

The chain uses TRBV7-2 and TRBJ1-6; weak D call: TRBD1 (6 bases). The CDR3 loop spans 15 amino acids. V gave up 4 bases and J gave up 6 bases, with 13 bases separating them. Per germline, CDR1 SGHTA and CDR2 FQGNSA. Written as DNA, the CDR3 is TGTGCCAGCAGCTCTTCCGGGGGGCTTAATTCACCCCTCCACTTT. As protein: CASSSSGGLNSPLHF.

The table lists this clone with a few counts. This chain uses TRBV9 with TRBJ2-2; 8 bases are shared with TRBD1. Germline V lookup: CDR1 SGDLS, CDR2 YYNGEE. This CDR3 comprises 14 residues. V was pared by 4 bases and J by 6 bases, with 5 bases of the junction left unmatched. The CDR3 loop reads CASSLRTGPGELFF. In nucleotides, the CDR3 is TGTGCCAGCAGCCTGCGGACAGGGCCCGGGGAGCTGTTTTTT.

This clone appeared a few times. The chain carries TRBV5-1 and TRBJ1-1; tentative D call: TRBD1 (5 bases). Germline lookup yields CDR1 SGHRS and CDR2 YFSETQ. The V gene lost 0 bases and the J gene lost 2 bases, with 11 bases spanning the gap. CDR3 length: 15 residues. CDR3 DNA: TGCGCCAGCAGCTTGGTGGGGCAGTTCAACACTGAAGCTTTCTTT. As protein: CASSLVGQFNTEAFF.

This clone was picked up one time. The chain couples TRBV12-3 or TRBV12-4 to TRBJ2-7; possibly TRBD1 for D (5 bases). The V end was cut by 5 bases, the J end by 3 bases, with 8 bases between. The CDR3 spans 12 residues. CDR3 region: CASSTTVYEQYF. The CDR3 DNA reads as TGTGCCAGCAGTACGACAGTCTACGAGCAGTACTTC.

This clone was found once. The V and J genes are TRBV27 and TRBJ1-2; 9 nucleotides align to TRBD1. The CDR3 loop spans 17 amino acids. Germline V lookup: CDR1 MNHEY, CDR2 SMNVEV (reference sequence). Trimming cost V 0 bases and J 5 bases; bases outside gene matches: 10. The CDR3 bases are TGTGCCAGCAGTTTATCGCTCCGAACAGGGGGCGGTTATGGCTACACCTTC. Its protein is CASSLSLRTGGGYGYTF.

The V call is TRBV5-6, the J call TRBJ1-3; 7 positions agree with TRBD1. The CDR3 consists of 15 residues. Germline CDR1 and CDR2: SGHDT and YYEEEE. The ends lost 0 bases at V and 2 bases at J; junction bases unmatched: 2. In DNA, the CDR3 is TGTGCCAGCAGCTTGGTCACAGGGGCTGGAAACACCATATATTTT. Translating gives CASSLVTGAGNTIYF.